One sample yielded the 29 T cell receptor beta chains listed below, sequenced in a study of blood T cell repertoires in COVID-19 (dated by TCRdb to 2020 to 2021). Library method: the immunoSEQ multiplex PCR assay. This is the immuneACCESS table as TCRdb keeps it, with only in-frame sequences that have V and J called. A part of the clones is gone; compared with another copy, unresolved V genes explain less than half, and the rest is unexplained. The sample table shows about 350,000 clones, and 87% are seen once. The top ten clonotypes cover around 9.9% of the sample. Sequencing was carried out using peripheral blood. Receptor source: a man aged 25 to 40 with COVID-19, enrolled during active disease.

This clone was recorded once. V is TRBV4-3 and J is TRBJ2-1; the match to TRBD2 covers 8 bases. CDR1 is LGHNA, CDR2 YSLEER, per germline. This CDR3 contains 15 residues. Trimming took 0 bases from V and 6 from J; bases not matched to a gene: 4. In DNA form, the CDR3 reads TGCGCCAGCAGCCAAGAGGGGGCGGGAGGCAATGAGCAGTTCTTC. It specifies CASSQEGAGGNEQFF.

The rearrangement links TRBV19 to TRBJ1-3; D perhaps matches TRBD1 (5 bases). The CDR3 consists of 17 residues. Between the trimmed V and J ends, which lost 5 bases and 0 bases, there was a span of 17 bases. In germline, CDR1 is LNHDA, CDR2 SQIVND (reference sequence). In nucleotides, the CDR3 is TGTGCCAGTAGTGCGAATGGACACAGTAACTCTGGAAACACCATATATTTT. Amino acid sequence: CASSANGHSNSGNTIYF.

This rearrangement joins TRBV5-1 to TRBJ2-3; a possible D gene is TRBD2 (5 bases). The CDR3 contains 14 residues. V lost 0 bases, J lost 2 bases, and 7 bases lay in between. The V gene's germline CDR1 is SGHRS and CDR2 YFSETQ. CDR3 amino acids: CASSLGTYTDTQYF. The CDR3, as DNA: TGCGCCAGCAGCTTGGGGACTTACACAGATACGCAGTATTTT.

This clone was found once. J is TRBJ2-3 and V is TRBV7-2; TRBD1 might be the D (6 bases). Germline assignment: CDR1 SGHTA and CDR2 FQGNSA. Trimming removed 5 bases at V and 2 bases at J, with 17 bases between. The CDR3 contains 16 residues. The CDR3, as DNA: TGTGCCAGCAGCCCGAGGATAGGGACACCCACAGATACGCAGTATTTT. Protein product: CASSPRIGTPTDTQYF.

The gene calls are TRBV30 and TRBJ1-5, with 7 nucleotides matching TRBD1. The V gene's germline CDR1 is GTSNPN and CDR2 SVGIG (reference sequence). Trimming at V came to 2 bases and at J to 6 bases, leaving 7 bases not matched to a gene. The CDR3 is made up of 14 amino acids. CDR3 residues: CAWSTHRGIQPQHF. CDR3 nucleotides: TGTGCCTGGAGTACCCACAGGGGAATTCAGCCCCAGCATTTT. Based on the CDR3 plus reference TRBV30 and TRBJ1-5, the full variable domain is SQTIHQWPATLVQPVGSPLSLECTVEGTSNPNLYWYRQAAGRGLQLLFYSVGIGQISSEVPQNLSASRPQDRQFILSSKKLLLSDSGFYLCAWSTHRGIQPQHFGDGTRLSIL.

This chain connects TRBV28 to TRBJ2-3, with D possibly being TRBD1 (6 bases). V lost 3 bases to trimming and J lost 6 bases, with 19 bases between them. The CDR3 extends over 16 amino acids. Germline V lookup: CDR1 MDHEN, CDR2 SYDVKM. The CDR3 is CASSFPRSTGTDTQYF. In nucleotides, the CDR3 is TGTGCCAGCAGTTTCCCCCGGTCAACAGGGACGGATACGCAGTATTTT.

The chain combines TRBV7-2 with TRBJ1-5; 11 nucleotides match TRBD1. The CDR3 runs 15 residues. Trimming at V came to 5 bases and at J to 3 bases, leaving 3 bases not matched to a gene. Germline V lookup: CDR1 SGHTA, CDR2 FQGNSA. CDR3 nucleotides: TGTGCCAGCAGCCGGACAGGGGGCCACAATCAGCCCCAGCATTTT. Protein: CASSRTGGHNQPQHF.

The chain combines TRBV27 with TRBJ2-3; 8 bases are shared with TRBD2. Trimming cost V 1 base and J 3 bases; bases outside gene matches: 3. The V gene's germline CDR1 is MNHEY and CDR2 SMNVEV (reference sequence). The CDR3 sequence is 15 residues long. The CDR3 sequence: CASSLWAGGTDTQYF. CDR3 nucleotides: TGTGCCAGCAGTTTATGGGCGGGGGGTACAGATACGCAGTATTTT.

CDR3 sequence (DNA): TGTGCCAGCAGTTACAGGGCGGGGGGTCAGCCCCAGCATTTT. This codes for CASSYRAGGQPQHF. The chain uses TRBV6-5 and TRBJ1-5, with TRBD1 as a possible D gene (5 bases). The germline gives CDR1 MNHEY, CDR2 SVGAGI. This CDR3 has 14 amino acids. The V gene lost 2 bases and the J gene lost 6 bases, with 11 bases spanning the gap.

The CDR3 DNA follows: TGTGCCAGCAGCTTAGGGGACATAGAGACCCAGTACTTC. Amino acid sequence: CASSLGDIETQYF. The V and J genes are TRBV7-2 and TRBJ2-5, with D possibly TRBD1 on 6 matching bases. The CDR3 sequence is 13 residues long. The V end was cut by 1 base, the J end by 4 bases, with 7 bases between. Germline CDR1 reads SGHTA; CDR2 reads FQGNSA.

J is TRBJ2-1 and V is TRBV19, with 9 positions matching TRBD2. The trim removed 6 bases at V and 4 bases at J, leaving 10 bases unmatched. CDR1 and CDR2 from the germline V gene are LNHDA and SQIVND (reference sequence). This CDR3 spans 16 amino acids. CDR3: CASRITGSGRYNEQFF. The CDR3 nucleotides read TGTGCCAGTAGGATCACCGGTAGCGGGAGATACAATGAGCAGTTCTTC.

The rearrangement uses TRBV3-1 (or the pseudogene TRBV3-2) and TRBJ1-2; D is uncertain. The CDR3 consists of 14 residues. Germline loops: CDR1 LGHDT, CDR2 YNNKEL (reference sequence). V was clipped by 0 bases and J by 4 bases, with 9 bases between them. The CDR3 DNA sequence: TGTGCCAGCAGCCAAGATTGGAGGGTCTATGGCTACACCTTC. Its protein product is CASSQDWRVYGYTF.

The gene calls are TRBV6-5 and TRBJ1-4; TRBD1 matches at 8 bases. The V gene end was trimmed by 6 bases and the J gene end by 13 bases; junction bases not matched to a gene: 16. The CDR3 has 15 amino acids. Germline values: CDR1 MNHEY, CDR2 SVGAGI. As DNA, the CDR3 is TGTGCCAGCAGACGCGTTGGGACAGGCTTTCAGGGACTGTTTTTT. Translating gives CASRRVGTGFQGLFF.

The V gene is TRBV4-2, the J gene TRBJ2-1, with 12 bases that match TRBD1. The CDR3 runs 19 residues. CDR1 and CDR2 from the germline V gene are LGHNA and YNFKEQ. V was pared by 0 bases and J by 0 bases, with 6 bases of the junction left unmatched. DNA for the CDR3: TGTGCCAGCAGCCAAGAGGGGACAGGGGGCTTACTCTCCTACAATGAGCAGTTCTTC. This gives the protein CASSQEGTGGLLSYNEQFF.

The table lists this clone with a count of one. V usage is TRBV19 and J usage is TRBJ1-4; D is unclear. Germline assignment: CDR1 LNHDA and CDR2 SQIVND (reference sequence). The CDR3 totals 12 residues. The ends were cut back, 3 bases at V and 5 bases at J, with 4 bases in the middle. The CDR3 region has the DNA TGTGCCAGTAGTATCTTGAATGAAAAACTGTTTTTT. Translated: CASSILNEKLFF. The whole variable domain, filled in from reference TRBV19 and TRBJ1-4, reads DGGITQSPKYLFRKEGQNVTLSCEQNLNHDAMYWYRQDPGQGLRLIYYSQIVNDFQKGDIAEGYSVSREKKESFPLTVTSAQKNPTAFYLCASSILNEKLFFGSGTQLSVL.

This chain uses TRBV7-3 with TRBJ2-5; D might be TRBD2 (6 bases). Trimming pared 5 bases from V and 6 bases from J, leaving 13 bases between. CDR1 is SGHTA, CDR2 FQGTGA, per germline. The CDR3 is made up of 13 amino acids. CDR3 residues: CASSGGYGKTQYF. DNA for the CDR3: TGTGCCAGCAGCGGGGGGTATGGTAAGACCCAGTACTTC.

The chain combines TRBV7-3 with TRBJ2-3, with TRBD1 identical over 8 bases. This CDR3 is built from 13 residues. Germline loops: CDR1 SGHTA, CDR2 FQGTGA. Germline trimming cut 5 bases from V and 8 bases from J; bases unmatched to any gene: 6. CDR3 sequence (DNA): TGTGCCAGCAGCCCCCAGGGGGCGGGTACGCAGTATTTT. Translation: CASSPQGAGTQYF. Based on the CDR3 plus reference TRBV7-3 and TRBJ2-3, the full variable domain is GAGVSQTPSNKVTEKGKYVELRCDPISGHTALYWYRQSLGQGPEFLIYFQGTGAADDSGLPNDRFFAVRPEGSVSTLKIQRTERGDSAVYLCASSPQGAGTQYFGPGTRLTVL.

The V and J genes are TRBV3-1 (or the pseudogene TRBV3-2) and TRBJ2-2; 7 bases fit TRBD2. V lost 4 bases, J lost 3 bases, and 14 bases stayed unmatched. CDR1 is LGHDT, CDR2 YNNKEL, per germline (reference sequence). The CDR3 is 18 residues long. CDR3 region: CASSPPRRLAVDTGELFF. Here the CDR3 DNA reads TGTGCCAGCAGCCCCCCGCGCCGGCTAGCGGTGGACACCGGGGAGCTGTTTTTT.

The chain joins TRBV6-6 to TRBJ2-5, with D tentatively TRBD2 (6 bases). The CDR3 runs to 12 residues. From germline, CDR1 is MNHNY and CDR2 SVGAGI (reference sequence). V gave up 8 bases and J gave up 5 bases, with 12 bases separating them. The CDR3 loop is CASAGGVETQYF. The CDR3 DNA is TGTGCCAGCGCGGGCGGGGTCGAGACCCAGTACTTC.

V and J are TRBV4-1 and TRBJ2-5, with D possibly being TRBD2 (5 bases). The germline V gene has CDR1 MGHRA and CDR2 YSYEKL. The CDR3 is 14 residues long. V was shortened by 4 bases and J by 5 bases, with 14 bases between the two germline ends. In DNA form, the CDR3 reads TGCGCCAGCAGCCCGAGGTCCCCGGGGGAGACCCAGTACTTC. Its translation: CASSPRSPGETQYF.

The sample holds a few counts of this clone. This chain uses TRBV27 with TRBJ1-5; 10 positions agree with TRBD1. From germline, CDR1 is MNHEY and CDR2 SMNVEV (reference sequence). V shed 4 bases, J shed 8 bases, and the junction held 8 bases outside the gene matches. CDR3 size: 15 residues. CDR3 sequence: CASSSDRGRSEPQHF. CDR3 DNA: TGTGCCAGCAGTTCTGACAGGGGGCGGTCGGAGCCCCAGCATTTT.

V usage is TRBV7-8 and J usage is TRBJ2-7; D remains unclear. The CDR3 is 14 amino acids. Germline CDR1 is SGHVS and CDR2 is FQNEAQ. V dropped 2 bases and J dropped 0 bases, with 8 bases sitting between them. CDR3 sequence reads: CASSLIYSSYEQYF. Here the CDR3 DNA reads TGTGCCAGCAGCTTAATTTACAGCTCCTACGAGCAGTACTTC. The variable domain in full, completed from reference TRBV7-8 and TRBJ2-7, reads GAGVSQSPRYKVAKRGQDVALRCDPISGHVSLFWYQQALGQGPEFLTYFQNEAQLDKSGLPSDRFFAERPEGSVSTLKIQRTQQEDSAVYLCASSLIYSSYEQYFGPGTRLTVT.

The J gene is TRBJ1-1, the V gene TRBV7-2, with D hard to call. The CDR3 is made up of 14 amino acids. Germline CDR1 is SGHTA and CDR2 is FQGNSA. V was clipped by 4 bases and J by 1 base, with 10 bases between them. The CDR3 region has the DNA TGTGCCAGCAGCTCCACTGGAGGGAACACTGAAGCTTTCTTT. Translated: CASSSTGGNTEAFF. Based on the CDR3 plus reference TRBV7-2 and TRBJ1-1, the full variable domain is GAGVSQSPSNKVTEKGKDVELRCDPISGHTALYWYRQSLGQGLEFLIYFQGNSAPDKSGLPSDRFSAERTGGSVSTLTIQRTQQEDSAVYLCASSSTGGNTEAFFGQGTRLTVV.

V and J are TRBV19 and TRBJ2-5, with 8 bases aligning to TRBD1. The germline gives CDR1 LNHDA, CDR2 SQIVND (reference sequence). The CDR3 loop spans 16 amino acids. J lost 2 bases, V lost 2 bases, and 7 bases had no gene match. The CDR3 nucleotides are TGTGCCAGTAGTATAATAGCCGGGACAGGTCAAGAGACCCAGTACTTC. This sequence encodes CASSIIAGTGQETQYF.

This sequence joins TRBV28 and TRBJ1-3, with D tentatively TRBD1 (5 bases). Trimming removed 7 bases from V and 2 bases from J, with 12 bases in between. Germline assignment: CDR1 MDHEN and CDR2 SYDVKM. CDR3 size: 14 residues. The CDR3 is CASTTQGAGNTIYF. The CDR3 DNA sequence: TGTGCCAGCACCACTCAAGGGGCTGGAAACACCATATATTTT.

The chain couples TRBV7-9 to TRBJ2-3; D remains ambiguous. The CDR3 loop spans 14 amino acids. Looked up from germline, CDR1 is SEHNR and CDR2 is FQNEAQ (reference sequence). Trimming cost V 1 base and J 3 bases, with 8 bases left between them. Here the CDR3 DNA reads TGTGCCAGCAGCTTAGTTCCCGGGACAGATACGCAGTATTTT. This translates into CASSLVPGTDTQYF.

The CDR3 DNA reads TGCGCCAGCAGCCGTAGACAGGGGGCCGGGAACACTGAAGCTTTCTTT. It specifies CASSRRQGAGNTEAFF. The chain joins TRBV5-1 to TRBJ1-1, with 10 bases identical to TRBD1. CDR3 length: 16 residues. Germline CDR1 and CDR2: SGHRS and YFSETQ. V shed 4 bases, J shed 1 base, and the junction held 7 bases outside the gene matches. Full variable domain (remainder filled in from reference TRBV5-1 and TRBJ1-1): KAGVTQTPRYLIKTRGQQVTLSCSPISGHRSVSWYQQTPGQGLQFLFEYFSETQRNKGNFPGRFSGRQFSNSRSEMNVSTLELGDSALYLCASSRRQGAGNTEAFFGQGTRLTVV.

The rearrangement uses TRBV4-3 and TRBJ1-1; D not resolved. Deletions cut 0 bases from V and 4 bases from J, with 12 bases between. This CDR3 contains 15 residues. Germline CDR1 is LGHNA and CDR2 is YSLEER. CDR3 loop: CASSQDELLVTEAFF. The CDR3 coding sequence is TGCGCCAGCAGCCAAGACGAGTTATTGGTCACTGAAGCTTTCTTT.

The rearrangement links TRBV9 to TRBJ2-5; TRBD2 matches at 10 bases. This CDR3 is 16 amino acids long. The V and J ends lost 2 bases and 4 bases, in that order; junction bases with no gene match: 8. Germline V gene data show CDR1 as SGDLS and CDR2 as YYNGEE. The CDR3 protein is CASSVSGGALGETQYF. The CDR3 DNA reads TGTGCCAGCAGCGTCAGCGGGGGGGCGTTAGGAGAGACCCAGTACTTC.